What follows are 8 T cell receptor beta chains derived from one specimen sequenced in a study of blood T cells in healthy people across ages. A second PCR of 7 to 11 cycles used a sample-barcoded 5' primer and a J-beta primer mix. TCRdb used MiXCR to reprocess the 5' RACE reads, holding one entry per CDR3 protein. Of more than 650,000 distinct CDR3 sequences listed, 20% to 25% are singletons. Sequenced input: blood. The receptor set was obtained from an older man in good health.

This clonotype was seen a few times. This chain links TRBV7-3 with TRBJ2-2; 12 bases line up with TRBD2. Trimming cost V 2 bases and J 4 bases; bases outside gene matches: 8. Looked up from germline, CDR1 is SGHTA and CDR2 is FQGTGA. CDR3 length equals 18 residues. The CDR3 bases are TGTGCCAGCAGCTTAGGGCGACTAGCGGGAGTCCGCACCGGGGAGCTGTTTTTT. This translates into CASSLGRLAGVRTGELFF.

This clonotype was seen only a few times. The chain uses TRBV5-5 and TRBJ2-3; D uncertain. The V gene lost 2 bases and the J gene lost 6 bases, with 7 bases spanning the gap. The CDR3 runs to 12 residues. Germline loops: CDR1 SGHKS, CDR2 YYEKEE (reference sequence). The CDR3, as DNA: TGTGCCAGCAGCTTTTGGACGGATACGCAGTATTTT. This encodes CASSFWTDTQYF.

The chain carries TRBV20-1 and TRBJ2-4; TRBD2 might be the D (6 bases). The CDR3 contains 16 residues. The V end was cut by 4 bases, the J end by 0 bases, with 16 bases between. Germline loops: CDR1 DFQATT, CDR2 SNEGSKA (reference sequence). Here the CDR3 DNA reads TGCAGTGCTACACACCTACTAGCTGGAGCCAAAAACATTCAGTACTTC. Translation gives CSATHLLAGAKNIQYF.

This clonotype was observed a handful of times. The chain carries TRBV5-1 and TRBJ1-2, with 9 positions matching TRBD1. The CDR3 runs 15 residues. Losses at the gene ends were 4 bases for V and 4 bases for J; bases not matched to a gene: 8. The germline V gene encodes CDR1 SGHRS and CDR2 YFSETQ. CDR3 loop: CASSVQTGGAYGYTF. As DNA, the CDR3 is TGCGCCAGCAGCGTACAGACAGGGGGTGCCTATGGCTACACCTTC.

This clonotype has a handful of counts. This sequence joins TRBV7-9 and TRBJ2-5; 8 bases map to TRBD2. Germline V gene lookup returns CDR1 SEHNR and CDR2 FQNEAQ (reference sequence). The junction had 7 bases not matched to a gene; V was cut back by 2 bases and J by 5 bases. This CDR3 has 15 residues. The CDR3 reads CASSLPRGGDETQYF. For the CDR3, the DNA is TGTGCCAGCAGCTTACCTCGGGGGGGCGATGAGACCCAGTACTTC.

This clonotype was seen at least ten times. The chain combines TRBV2 with TRBJ2-5; D may be TRBD2 (5 bases). The DNA end is more similar to TRBJ2-1, so the J call may be wrong. The CDR3 covers 13 residues. The germline CDR1 and CDR2 sequences are SNHLY and FYNNEI. The CDR3 loop reads CASSETRDAEQFF. Written as DNA, the CDR3 is TGTGCCAGCAGTGAAACCCGGGATGCTGAGCAGTTCTTC.

This clonotype was counted at least ten times. V gene TRBV12-3 or TRBV12-4 combines with J gene TRBJ2-7, with 7 nucleotides matching TRBD2. The J segment lost 4 bases and the V segment lost 4 bases, leaving 1 base of the junction unmatched. This CDR3 is 12 amino acids long. The CDR3 nucleotides are TGTGCCAGCAGTTCGGGGGGATACGAGCAGTACTTC. Translating it yields CASSSGGYEQYF.

The chain uses TRBV19 and TRBJ2-5, with D maybe TRBD2 (6 bases). The end of the DNA is better explained by TRBJ2-7, so the J call may be wrong. CDR1 and CDR2 from the germline V gene are LNHDA and SQIVND (reference sequence). This CDR3 spans 15 amino acids. Here the CDR3 reads CASSRTSTADYEQYF. For the CDR3, the DNA is TGTGCCAGTAGCCGTACTAGCACGGCGGACTACGAGCAGTACTTC.